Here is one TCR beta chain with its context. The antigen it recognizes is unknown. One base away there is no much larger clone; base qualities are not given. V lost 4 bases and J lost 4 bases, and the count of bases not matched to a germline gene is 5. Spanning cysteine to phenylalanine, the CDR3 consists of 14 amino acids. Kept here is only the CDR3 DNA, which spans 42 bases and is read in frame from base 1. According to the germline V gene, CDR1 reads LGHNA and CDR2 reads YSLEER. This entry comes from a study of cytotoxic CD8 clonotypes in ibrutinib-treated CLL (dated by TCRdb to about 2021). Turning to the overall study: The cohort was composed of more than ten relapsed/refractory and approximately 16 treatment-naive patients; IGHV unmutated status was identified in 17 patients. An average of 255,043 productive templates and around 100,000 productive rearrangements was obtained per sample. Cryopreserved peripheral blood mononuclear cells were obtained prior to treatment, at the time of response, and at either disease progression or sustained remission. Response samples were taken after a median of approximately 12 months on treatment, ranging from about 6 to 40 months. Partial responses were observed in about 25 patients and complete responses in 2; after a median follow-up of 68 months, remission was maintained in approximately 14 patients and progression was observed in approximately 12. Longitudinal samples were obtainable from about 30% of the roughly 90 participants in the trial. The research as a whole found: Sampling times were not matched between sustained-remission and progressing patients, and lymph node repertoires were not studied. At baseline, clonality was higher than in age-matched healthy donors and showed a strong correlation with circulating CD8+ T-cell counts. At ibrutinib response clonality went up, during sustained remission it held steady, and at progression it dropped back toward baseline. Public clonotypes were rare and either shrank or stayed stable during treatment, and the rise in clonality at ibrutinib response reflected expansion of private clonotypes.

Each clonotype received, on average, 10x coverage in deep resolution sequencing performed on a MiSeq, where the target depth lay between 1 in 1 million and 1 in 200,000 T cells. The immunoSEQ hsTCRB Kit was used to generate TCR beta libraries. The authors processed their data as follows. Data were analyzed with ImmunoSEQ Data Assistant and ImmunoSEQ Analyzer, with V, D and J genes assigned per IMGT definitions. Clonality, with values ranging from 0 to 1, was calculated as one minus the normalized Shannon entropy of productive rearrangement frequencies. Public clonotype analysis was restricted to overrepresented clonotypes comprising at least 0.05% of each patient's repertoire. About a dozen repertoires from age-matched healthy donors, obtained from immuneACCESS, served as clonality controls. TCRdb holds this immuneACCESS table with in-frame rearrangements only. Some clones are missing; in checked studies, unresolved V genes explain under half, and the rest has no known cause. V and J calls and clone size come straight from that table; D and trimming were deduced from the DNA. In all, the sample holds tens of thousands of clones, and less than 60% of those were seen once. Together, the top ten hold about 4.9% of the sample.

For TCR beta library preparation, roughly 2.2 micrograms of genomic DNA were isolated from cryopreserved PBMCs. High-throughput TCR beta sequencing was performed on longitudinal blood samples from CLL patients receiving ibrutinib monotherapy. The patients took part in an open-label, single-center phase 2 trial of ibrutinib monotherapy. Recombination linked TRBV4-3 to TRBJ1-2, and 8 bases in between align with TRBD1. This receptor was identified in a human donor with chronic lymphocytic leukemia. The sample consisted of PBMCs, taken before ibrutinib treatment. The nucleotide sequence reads TGCGCCAGCAGCCTATCGGGACAGGCCTATGGCTACACCTTC. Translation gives CASSLSGQAYGYTF.